This T cell receptor beta chain comes out of a study of T cell changes during pregnancy in multiple sclerosis. This CDR3 comprises 13 residues. V was cut by 10 bases and J by 6 bases, with 19 bases left in between. CDR1 and CDR2 (germline): MNHEY, SVGAGI. Assay used: immunoSEQ multiplex PCR; TCRdb lists only in-frame clones, some missing. This sample has over 30,000 clones, with around 92% found just once. The chain carries TRBV6-5 and TRBJ2-7; D tentatively fits TRBD1 or TRBD2 (5 bases each). The sequencing sample was made of PBMCs (not recorded whether the cells were cultured). The source is a female donor with multiple sclerosis, enrolled in a pregnancy study. As DNA, the CDR3 is TGTGCCACCAGCGCCGACCTTGGGGGCGAGCAGTACTTC. It is translated as CATSADLGGEQYF.